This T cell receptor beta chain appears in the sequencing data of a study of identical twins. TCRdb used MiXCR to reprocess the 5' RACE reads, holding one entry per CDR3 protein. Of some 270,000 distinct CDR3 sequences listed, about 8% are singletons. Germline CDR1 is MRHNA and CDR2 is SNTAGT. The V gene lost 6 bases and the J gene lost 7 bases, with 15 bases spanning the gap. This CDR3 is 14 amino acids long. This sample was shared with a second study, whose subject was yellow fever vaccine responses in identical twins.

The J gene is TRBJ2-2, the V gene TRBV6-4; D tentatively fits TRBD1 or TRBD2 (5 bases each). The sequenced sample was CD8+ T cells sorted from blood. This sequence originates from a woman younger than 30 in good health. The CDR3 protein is CASSPRGDGGELFF. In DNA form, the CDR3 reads TGTGCCAGCAGCCCGAGAGGGGATGGCGGGGAGCTGTTTTTT.